Each of the 27 T cell receptor beta chains below was sequenced from the same sample in a study of shared T cell receptors in the human thymus. Some clones are missing from TCRdb's copy, which holds only in-frame ones; the method was immunoSEQ multiplex PCR. Of approximately 400,000 clones in the sample, about 95% were seen once. What was sequenced was thymocytes. These receptors all come from a human donor.

This CDR3 is CASSQALAGGTDTQYF. For the CDR3, the DNA is TGTGCCAGCAGCCAGGCCCTAGCGGGGGGCACAGATACGCAGTATTTT. This sequence joins TRBV14 and TRBJ2-3; 10 nucleotides match TRBD2. This CDR3 spans 16 amino acids. Losses at the gene ends were 3 bases for V and 1 base for J; bases not matched to a gene: 4. Per the germline V gene, CDR1 is SGHDN and CDR2 is FVKESK. Drawing the rest from reference TRBV14 and TRBJ2-3, the complete variable domain is EAGVTQFPSHSVIEKGQTVTLRCDPISGHDNLYWYRRVMGKEIKFLLHFVKESKQDESGMPNNRFLAERTGGTYSTLKVQPAELEDSGVYFCASSQALAGGTDTQYFGPGTRLTVL.

The chain joins TRBV10-3 to TRBJ2-5; either TRBD1 or TRBD2 may fit D (7 bases each). Per the germline V gene, CDR1 is ENHRY and CDR2 is SYGVKD. V lost 10 bases and J 4 bases, leaving 19 bases between the germline ends. The CDR3 totals 14 residues. CDR3 in amino acids: CATMGGGRRETQYF. DNA for the CDR3: TGTGCCACCATGGGAGGGGGCAGGAGAGAGACCCAGTACTTC.

This clone showed up just a few times. The gene calls are TRBV11-2 and TRBJ2-3; D gene uncertain. CDR1 and CDR2 (germline): SGHAT, FQNNGV. V was clipped by 1 base and J by 5 bases, with 22 bases between them. The CDR3 covers 18 residues. The CDR3 spells CASSLGVGRDDLRDTQYF. The DNA of the CDR3 is TGTGCCAGCAGCTTAGGTGTAGGAAGGGATGATTTGAGAGATACGCAGTATTTT.

V and J are TRBV7-8 and TRBJ2-5, with D unresolved. Germline V gene sequence: CDR1 SGHVS, CDR2 FQNEAQ. V dropped 7 bases and J dropped 5 bases, with 14 bases sitting between them. The CDR3 contains 13 residues. CDR3 protein: CASTFSPRETQYF. The CDR3 DNA follows: TGTGCCAGCACCTTTAGCCCCAGGGAGACCCAGTACTTC.

The chain carries TRBV5-4 and TRBJ1-2; D is ambiguous. CDR1 is SGHNT and CDR2 is YYREEE in the germline V gene (reference sequence). CDR3 length: 12 residues. Trimming left V 5 bases short and J 8 bases short, with 13 bases between. The CDR3 loop reads CASSVGVQGYTF. The CDR3 DNA follows: TGTGCCAGCAGTGTTGGGGTTCAGGGCTACACCTTC.

The chain has TRBV19 and TRBJ1-1; the match to TRBD1 covers 7 bases. Unmatched junction bases numbered 8, after V lost 6 bases and J lost 4 bases. Germline V lookup: CDR1 LNHDA, CDR2 SQIVND (reference sequence). The CDR3 is 14 residues long. As DNA, the CDR3 is TGTGCCAGTAGGGTCGACAGGGCCGGCACTGAAGCTTTCTTT. Translation gives CASRVDRAGTEAFF.

This clone was observed a few times. Written as DNA, the CDR3 is TGCGCCAGCAGCTTGGACAGGAGGAGCACAGATACGCAGTATTTT. Translation: CASSLDRRSTDTQYF. This chain connects TRBV5-1 to TRBJ2-3, with D perhaps TRBD1 or TRBD2 (5 bases each). This CDR3 comprises 15 residues. Looked up from germline, CDR1 is SGHRS and CDR2 is YFSETQ. The ends were cut back, 0 bases at V and 0 bases at J, with 8 bases in the middle.

This rearrangement joins TRBV10-1 to TRBJ2-5; D is unclear. Germline V gene sequence: CDR1 WNHNN, CDR2 SYGVQD (reference sequence). The length of the CDR3 is 13 residues. V dropped 2 bases and J dropped 6 bases, with 10 bases sitting between them. The CDR3 is CASSENSKKTQYF. CDR3 nucleotide sequence: TGCGCCAGCAGTGAGAACTCCAAGAAGACCCAGTACTTC.

CDR3 DNA sequence: TGTGCCAGCAGCTTAGGGGCCTTAAGACCCCCAAGGGGCAATCAGCCCCAGCATTTT. It codes for CASSLGALRPPRGNQPQHF. J is TRBJ1-5 and V is TRBV13, with D uncertain. The CDR3 has 19 amino acids. CDR1 and CDR2 (germline): PRHDT, FYEKMQ (reference sequence). Trimming took 0 bases from V and 2 from J, leaving 20 bases between them.

The chain employs TRBV13 and TRBJ2-2; TRBD1 matches 7 bases. This CDR3 spans 16 amino acids. Germline V gene sequence: CDR1 PRHDT, CDR2 FYEKMQ (reference sequence). Unmatched junction bases numbered 12, after V lost 6 bases and J lost 5 bases. The CDR3 is CASRFETGQLTGELFF. The CDR3 coding sequence is TGTGCCAGCAGATTCGAGACAGGGCAGTTAACCGGGGAGCTGTTTTTT.

This chain links TRBV27 with TRBJ2-5, with D unresolved. Looked up from germline, CDR1 is MNHEY and CDR2 is SMNVEV (reference sequence). Trimming took 1 base from V and 2 from J, leaving 20 bases between them. The CDR3 runs to 18 residues. The CDR3 here is CASSLLASEGPKQETQYF. The CDR3 region has the DNA TGTGCCAGCAGTTTATTAGCATCTGAAGGGCCGAAACAAGAGACCCAGTACTTC.

The rearrangement joins TRBV4-2 to TRBJ1-3; 9 nucleotides align to TRBD1. The CDR3 totals 17 residues. V shed 2 bases and J 0 bases; nucleotides not matched to a gene: 5. Germline CDR1 and CDR2: LGHNA and YNFKEQ. The chain's CDR3 is CASSQLTGGNSGNTIYF. For the CDR3, the DNA is TGTGCCAGCAGCCAATTGACAGGGGGAAACTCTGGAAACACCATATATTTT.

The rearrangement uses TRBV13 and TRBJ2-2; D perhaps matches TRBD1 (6 bases). V lost 2 bases to trimming and J lost 5 bases, with 6 bases between them. This CDR3 is 13 amino acids long. Per the germline V gene, CDR1 is PRHDT and CDR2 is FYEKMQ (reference sequence). As DNA, the CDR3 is TGTGCCAGCAGCTTAAGGGGGACCGGGGAGCTGTTTTTT. It is translated as CASSLRGTGELFF.

V is TRBV29-1 and J is TRBJ1-2; 9 bases are shared with TRBD1. The germline V gene has CDR1 SQVTM and CDR2 ANQGSEA. This CDR3 spans 15 amino acids. The J segment lost 5 bases and the V segment lost 4 bases, leaving 11 bases of the junction unmatched. The CDR3 DNA sequence: TGCAGCGTTGTCGGTCACCGGGACAGGGAATATGGCTACACCTTC. It is translated as CSVVGHRDREYGYTF.

The chain carries TRBV19 and TRBJ1-1; D is undetermined. The CDR3 loop spans 17 amino acids. Trimming left V 6 bases short and J 2 bases short, with 22 bases between. Looked up from germline, CDR1 is LNHDA and CDR2 is SQIVND (reference sequence). The CDR3 DNA follows: TGTGCCAGTAGCCCACGGAAGATTTTTCATCTTAACACTGAAGCTTTCTTT. This gives the protein CASSPRKIFHLNTEAFF.

The rearrangement uses TRBV28 and TRBJ2-7; 7 bases map to TRBD2. The CDR3 has 16 residues. Germline V gives CDR1 MDHEN, CDR2 SYDVKM. The junction had 11 bases not matched to a gene; V was cut back by 5 bases and J by 1 base. CDR3 coding DNA: TGTGCCAGCAGTCTTCAACTAGCGCAACTATCCTACGAGCAGTACTTC. Residues: CASSLQLAQLSYEQYF.

The chain recombines TRBV27 with TRBJ2-3; no clear D. Germline CDR1 is MNHEY and CDR2 is SMNVEV (reference sequence). V shed 1 base and J shed 2 bases, with 7 bases lying between them. The CDR3 has 14 amino acids. CDR3 coding DNA: TGTGCCAGCAGTTTATACGGGTACACAGATACGCAGTATTTT. This encodes CASSLYGYTDTQYF.

The genes are TRBV27 and TRBJ2-7, with no clear D. Germline CDR1 is MNHEY and CDR2 is SMNVEV (reference sequence). Trimming cost V 5 bases and J 2 bases, with 19 bases left between them. The CDR3 has 16 residues. The CDR3 here is CASSPADAGFPYEQYF. The CDR3 DNA reads TGTGCCAGCAGTCCCGCCGACGCAGGATTCCCCTACGAGCAGTACTTC.

This clone has just one count. CDR3: CASSRMDHQPQHF. In nucleotides, the CDR3 is TGTGCCAGCAGTCGCATGGATCACCAGCCCCAGCATTTT. The V gene is TRBV28, the J gene TRBJ1-5; unclear D gene. Germline-derived CDR1 and CDR2 are MDHEN and SYDVKM. CDR3 size: 13 residues. V lost 5 bases and J lost 7, with 12 bases in between.

The rearrangement uses TRBV29-1 and TRBJ2-3; TRBD1 matches at 7 bases. V lost 4 bases to trimming and J lost 1 base; unmatched junction nucleotides: 8. This CDR3 has 15 amino acids. Looked up from germline, CDR1 is SQVTM and CDR2 is ANQGSEA. The CDR3 bases are TGCAGCGTTGTTAGTGCAGGGGGAGGCACAGATACGCAGTATTTT. The encoded protein is CSVVSAGGGTDTQYF.

The chain carries TRBV9 and TRBJ2-7; possibly TRBD1 or TRBD2 for D (6 bases each). This CDR3 is built from 14 residues. Trimming left V 3 bases short and J 0 bases short, with 10 bases between. Germline lookup yields CDR1 SGDLS and CDR2 YYNGEE. This chain's CDR3 is CASSGGGSSYEQYF. CDR3 nucleotide sequence: TGTGCCAGCAGCGGAGGGGGGAGCTCCTACGAGCAGTACTTC.

This rearrangement joins TRBV7-2 to TRBJ2-1, with D possibly being TRBD2 (5 bases). CDR3 length: 15 amino acids. The germline V and J ends were trimmed by 7 bases and 3 bases, with 16 bases remaining between them. Germline loops: CDR1 SGHTA, CDR2 FQGNSA. CDR3 sequence: CASTPRRVDYNEQFF. The CDR3 nucleotides are TGTGCCAGCACCCCCCGGCGGGTCGACTACAATGAGCAGTTCTTC.

The J gene is TRBJ2-7, the V gene TRBV11-1; the D gene is possibly TRBD1 (5 bases). CDR3 length: 13 amino acids. From germline, CDR1 is SGHAT and CDR2 FQDESV (reference sequence). V was cut by 0 bases and J by 11 bases, with 14 bases left in between. For the CDR3, the DNA is TGTGCCAGCAGCTTAGCGGTCAGTGACAGAAAGTACTTC. It yields the protein CASSLAVSDRKYF.

The chain couples TRBV21-1 to TRBJ2-2; TRBD1, the table's D call, lacks a check against the DNA. TRBV21-1 is labeled a pseudogene. CDR3 length equals 19 residues. CDR3 bases: TGTGCCAGCAGCAAAGTTGGGAGTAGGGGACAGGGGAACACCGGGGAGCTGTTTTTT. Translation: CASSKVGSRGQGNTGELFF.

J is TRBJ2-7 and V is TRBV27; the D gene is possibly TRBD1 (6 bases). Between the trimmed V and J ends, which lost 4 bases and 2 bases, there was a span of 18 bases. This CDR3 spans 16 amino acids. Germline V CDR1 and CDR2: MNHEY, SMNVEV (reference sequence). The CDR3 DNA is TGTGCCAGCAGTTCCACTGGGGACACGTGGACCTACGAGCAGTACTTC. This gives the protein CASSSTGDTWTYEQYF.

This clone was seen once. The chain's CDR3 is CASSSGQINYGYTF. The DNA for the CDR3 is TGCGCCAGCAGCTCAGGACAGATTAACTATGGCTACACCTTC. The chain uses TRBV5-1 and TRBJ1-2; TRBD1 is a possible D gene (6 bases). CDR1 SGHRS and CDR2 YFSETQ come from the germline V gene. This CDR3 comprises 14 residues. Trimming cost V 3 bases and J 1 base, with 10 bases left between them.

The rearrangement joins TRBV2 to TRBJ2-1; D is undetermined. The CDR3 loop spans 11 amino acids. With 2 bases removed from V and 8 bases from J, the gap between germline ends came to 4 bases. CDR1 and CDR2 from the germline V gene are SNHLY and FYNNEI. CDR3 nucleotides: TGTGCCAGCAGTGAACTCCATGAGCAGTTCTTC. This codes for CASSELHEQFF.